This T cell receptor (beta chain) was found in a study of blood T cell repertoires in COVID-19. Study at large: The study drew acute and convalescent COVID-19 samples from the United States, Italy and Spain.

This clone was found many times. The repertoire was sequenced with immunoSEQ multiplex PCR; TCRdb's copy has only in-frame clones and lacks some. The table shows about 130,000 clones, with approximately 86% occurring only once. The germline gives CDR1 SGHNT, CDR2 YENEEA. The CDR3 runs to 14 residues. V lost 5 bases, J lost 8 bases, and 7 bases stayed unmatched. The sample was peripheral blood. The V and J genes are TRBV11-3 and TRBJ2-1; 9 nucleotides agree with TRBD1. The receptor was isolated from a woman between 50 and 59 years old who had recovered from COVID-19. In nucleotides, the CDR3 is TGTGCCAGCAGCCGACAGGGGGGACGCTATGAGCAGTTCTTC. It is translated as CASSRQGGRYEQFF.